The rows below give T cell receptor beta chains drawn from one sample of a study of regulatory and conventional T cells in RAG deficiency. Clones were sequenced by immunoSEQ multiplex PCR, and TCRdb holds only the in-frame ones, with some missing. Seen here are approximately 12,000 clones, more than 85% observed once, and the top ten hold 1.1%. The sample also formed part of further work on regulatory T cells.

Sample: CD4+ effector T cells sorted from blood. These receptors all come from a human donor in good health. Both conserved end residues are trimmed from each CDR3. Rows give clone size only sometimes, using once, few, many, or a class for an expanded clone.

abundance,v_gene,CDR3aa
.,TRBV7-3,ASSLQGGSYNEQF
.,TRBV2,ASSPNRDKYSNQPQH
once,TRBV19,ASSITGNIDEKLF
.,TRBV27,ASSFLAGRANGYT
.,TRBV5-1,ASRSGLPITDTQY
once,TRBV7-6,ASSLVRETQY
.,TRBV2,ASSPQTVSGNTIY
.,TRBV7-2,ASSLRDRGSEQY
.,TRBV19,ASSHRGAGANVLT
.,TRBV5-1,ASSLGQGSTDTQY
.,TRBV7-2,ASSLKGTSGRAANEQF
.,TRBV7-6,ASTVRQGWDEQY
.,TRBV7-9,ASSLVGASINQPQH
.,TRBV11-2,ASSLVVGRDYNEQL
.,TRBV5-1,ASSLIAGSTDTQY
.,TRBV5-1,ASSLRTETNSGNTIY
.,TRBV19,ASSKTGPSNQPQH
.,TRBV1,TSSQWKGVTSNYGYT
.,TRBV9,ASSALPTGGNYGYT
.,TRBV19,ASNAGTGYVGVPEAF
.,TRBV7-9,ASSQYSSNEKLF
.,TRBV6-1,ASTIPGFYNEQF
.,TRBV28,ASSYRDDYGYT
.,TRBV28,ASSRSGTGSYEQY
.,TRBV19,ASTYGGVVTGELF
.,TRBV5-1,ASSRDRGRETQY
.,TRBV7-2,ASSGVRLGVGTDTQY
.,TRBV5-1,ASSLVQGQPPLH
.,TRBV4-1,ASSQGPFTAQF
.,TRBV28,ASSRDRERNQPQH
once,TRBV28,ASSFGGLAEQF
.,TRBV5-1,ASSLGGGGDSPLH
.,TRBV9,ASSVSLRGAGYGYT
.,TRBV5-1,ASMGGEGEKLF
.,TRBV2,ASSPDRGVYEQY
.,TRBV6-1,ASSEETGTAHGYT
.,TRBV4-3,ASSQGQAANYGYT
.,TRBV25-1,ASSAGSEVNYGYT
.,TRBV19,ASRGLADTGELF
.,TRBV6-5,ASSTRQGMAEAF
.,TRBV6-5,ASSSLGTSGNEQF
.,TRBV6-5,ASGDTDRDEKLF
.,TRBV7-3,ASSLGRGGTDTQY
.,TRBV30,AWRVSDPGEKLF
.,TRBV5-1,ASSLMSRGGEDTQY